The TCR beta chain under discussion was sequenced for a study of cytomegalovirus exposure and HLA in healthy donors. At the level of the study: Caucasian-associated ancestry cluster membership applied to about 77% of around 400 genotyped donors. General observations from the study: In an earlier analysis, about 90% or about 30%: the productive usage of most TCR beta V segments.

On this clone itself: No antigen is known for it.

The PCR ran on 60 Vbeta and 13 Jbeta primers. The data were produced by immunoSEQ multiplex PCR, yet TCRdb's version contains in-frame clones alone and is incomplete. The sample carries over 100,000 clones, 60% to 80% recorded once. Between the trimmed V and J ends, which lost 4 bases and 3 bases, there was a span of 18 bases. The CDR3 spans 16 residues. Germline V gene data show CDR1 as LGHNA and CDR2 as YNFKEQ. Sequences were obtained from PBMCs. The chain uses TRBV4-2 and TRBJ1-1, with D perhaps TRBD1 (5 bases). The sequence was obtained from a male donor in good health and CMV-seronegative. DNA of the CDR3: TGTGCCAGCAGCCGTTATAAAGGCAGGGAGGACACTGAAGCTTTCTTT. Translating gives CASSRYKGREDTEAFF.